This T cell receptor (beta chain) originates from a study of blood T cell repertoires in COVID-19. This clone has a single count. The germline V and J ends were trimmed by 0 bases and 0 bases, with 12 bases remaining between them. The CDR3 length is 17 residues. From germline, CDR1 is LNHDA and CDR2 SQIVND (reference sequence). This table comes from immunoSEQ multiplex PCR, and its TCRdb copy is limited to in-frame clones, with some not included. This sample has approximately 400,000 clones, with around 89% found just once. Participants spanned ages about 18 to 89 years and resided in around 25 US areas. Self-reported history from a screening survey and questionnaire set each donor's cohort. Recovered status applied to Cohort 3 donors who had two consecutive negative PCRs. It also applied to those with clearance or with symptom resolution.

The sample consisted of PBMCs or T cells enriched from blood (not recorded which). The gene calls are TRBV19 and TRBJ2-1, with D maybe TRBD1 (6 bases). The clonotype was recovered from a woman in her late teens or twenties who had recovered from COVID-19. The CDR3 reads CASSIESTGLSYNEQFF. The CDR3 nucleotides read TGTGCCAGTAGTATAGAATCGACAGGACTCTCCTACAATGAGCAGTTCTTC. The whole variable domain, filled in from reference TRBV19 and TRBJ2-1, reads DGGITQSPKYLFRKEGQNVTLSCEQNLNHDAMYWYRQDPGQGLRLIYYSQIVNDFQKGDIAEGYSVSREKKESFPLTVTSAQKNPTAFYLCASSIESTGLSYNEQFFGPGTRLTVL.